This TCR beta chain was recorded in a study of cytomegalovirus exposure and HLA in healthy donors. Overall study results and limits: Both high specificity and high sensitivity reportedly marked the classifier's diagnosis of cytomegalovirus status. Presence/absence comparisons presumed near-even sequencing depth among donors. Trimming of TCR beta V- and J-genes showed a link, identified in a later analysis, to a missense DCLRE1C variant.

To note about this clone: Its matching antigen is unknown.

The CDR3 has 17 residues. V was clipped by 6 bases and J by 5 bases, with 20 bases between them. Germline V CDR1 and CDR2: MNHEY, SMNVEV (reference sequence). The PCR made use of 60 Vbeta and 13 Jbeta primers. TCRdb's copy holds only in-frame clones and misses some; the assay was immunoSEQ multiplex PCR. Here the sample spans 150,000 or so clones, about 70% being singletons. Sequences were obtained from PBMCs. This chain links TRBV27 with TRBJ2-6, with a weak D call TRBD2 (7 bases). The clonotype was recovered from a male donor in good health and CMV-seronegative. CDR3 sequence: CASRKGGGGSRANVLTF. Here the CDR3 DNA reads TGTGCCAGCAGAAAAGGAGGGGGGGGTTCTAGGGCCAACGTCCTGACTTTC.